The 14 T cell receptor beta chains given below trace back to one sample, sequenced in a study of graft-versus-host responses after intestinal transplantation (dated by TCRdb to 2020 to 2022). For these TCRs, the target antigens are not known. Receptor amplification or capture employed the immunoSEQ multiplex PCR assay. Here the immuneACCESS table is served through TCRdb, limited to in-frame sequences with V and J called. Missing clones are a known gap in these copies; in checked studies unresolved V genes cover under half, and the rest lacks a known reason. The sample contains 25,000 or so clones, around 76% of them found a single time. The ten largest account for roughly 0.7% of the sample. What the time point label conveys for this sample: cells obtained before transplantation from donor or recipient. The sequenced sample was unstimulated CD4+ T cells sorted from spleen or lymph node cells, obtained before intestinal transplant. Source of these receptors: a human donor who received an intestinal transplant.

This clone was found a few times. The chain combines TRBV7-9 with TRBJ2-7, with 9 nucleotides matching TRBD1. Trimming removed 2 bases from V and 7 bases from J; junction bases left unmatched: 12. Germline V gene lookup returns CDR1 SEHNR and CDR2 FQNEAQ (reference sequence). The CDR3 has 16 residues. The CDR3 protein is CASSLLGTGPAREQYF. The CDR3 DNA reads TGTGCCAGCAGCTTACTCGGGACAGGGCCAGCACGGGAGCAGTACTTC.

The chain has TRBV5-4 and TRBJ1-5; 7 positions match TRBD1. V was clipped by 0 bases and J by 4 bases; unmatched bases: 4. The CDR3 consists of 15 residues. The germline V gene encodes CDR1 SGHNT and CDR2 YYREEE (reference sequence). The CDR3 loop is CASSLGGTENQPQHF. The CDR3 bases are TGTGCCAGCAGCTTGGGCGGGACAGAAAATCAGCCCCAGCATTTT.

The CDR3 here is CASSVGAQPQHF. The CDR3, as DNA: TGTGCCAGCAGTGTGGGGGCTCAGCCCCAGCATTTT. The V and J genes are TRBV25-1 and TRBJ1-5; D possibly corresponds to TRBD1 (6 bases). Trimming removed 4 bases at V and 6 bases at J, with 7 bases between. The CDR3 consists of 12 residues. Germline lookup yields CDR1 MGHDK and CDR2 SYGVNS.

The J gene is TRBJ2-1, the V gene TRBV5-1; the D gene is possibly TRBD2 (5 bases). Trimming shortened V by 0 bases and J by 0 bases, and 7 bases separated the two germline ends. Germline CDR1 SGHRS, CDR2 YFSETQ. This CDR3 spans 15 amino acids. DNA for the CDR3: TGCGCCAGCAGCTTGGCGGCGGGCTCCTACAATGAGCAGTTCTTC. Translated: CASSLAAGSYNEQFF.

The gene calls are TRBV6-6 and TRBJ1-1; no clear D gene. The CDR3 runs 15 residues. Looked up from germline, CDR1 is MNHNY and CDR2 is SVGAGI (reference sequence). V lost 2 bases and J 1 base, leaving 11 bases between the germline ends. The CDR3 is CASSYPWNANTEAFF. CDR3 bases: TGTGCCAGCAGTTACCCGTGGAACGCGAACACTGAAGCTTTCTTT.

V and J are TRBV19 and TRBJ2-3; D could derive from TRBD1 or TRBD2 (7 bases each). Trimming took off 0 bases at V and 5 bases at J, with 15 bases between the two ends. Germline CDR1 is LNHDA and CDR2 is SQIVND (reference sequence). The CDR3 extends over 16 amino acids. In nucleotides, the CDR3 is TGTGCCAGTAGTATAGAGCAGGGGGGGCCCCTAGATACGCAGTATTTT. Its protein product is CASSIEQGGPLDTQYF.

The rearrangement joins TRBV2 to TRBJ2-1; TRBD1 matches 10 bases. Germline V gives CDR1 SNHLY, CDR2 FYNNEI. The CDR3 is 14 amino acids. Germline trimming cut 7 bases from V and 5 bases from J; bases unmatched to any gene: 5. CDR3 amino acids: CASKGTGADNEQFF. The CDR3 nucleotides are TGTGCCAGCAAGGGGACAGGGGCCGACAATGAGCAGTTCTTC.

The DNA of the CDR3 is TGCGCCAGCAGCTTGGGCGGGAGGGACACAGATACGCAGTATTTT. Protein product: CASSLGGRDTDTQYF. This chain links TRBV5-1 with TRBJ2-3; 9 nucleotides match TRBD2. CDR1 is SGHRS, CDR2 YFSETQ, per germline. The junction had 1 base not matched to a gene; V was cut back by 0 bases and J by 2 bases. The CDR3 has 15 amino acids.

The chain joins TRBV6-1 to TRBJ2-7; 10 positions match TRBD1. After removal of 6 bases from V and 3 bases from J, the junction contained 8 bases not matched to a gene. This CDR3 is built from 15 residues. Germline CDR1 reads MNHNS; CDR2 reads SASEGT. The chain's CDR3 is CASSLWWDRGYEQYF. The CDR3 region has the DNA TGTGCCAGCAGCCTCTGGTGGGACAGGGGCTACGAGCAGTACTTC.

This chain joins TRBV9 and TRBJ1-1, with D possibly being TRBD1 (6 bases). The CDR3 spans 13 residues. Looked up from germline, CDR1 is SGDLS and CDR2 is YYNGEE. Trimming pared 0 bases from V and 3 bases from J, leaving 6 bases between. The CDR3 is CASSVAGDTEAFF. CDR3 nucleotide sequence: TGTGCCAGCAGCGTAGCAGGGGACACTGAAGCTTTCTTT.

CDR3 coding DNA: TGTGCCAGCAGCTTAAAACTGGGAGGCCACACCGGGGAGCTGTTTTTT. It encodes CASSLKLGGHTGELFF. This rearrangement joins TRBV7-9 to TRBJ2-2; tentatively, D is TRBD2 (6 bases). The V end lost 2 bases, the J end lost 3 bases, and 13 bases lay between the germline ends. The length of the CDR3 is 16 residues. Germline CDR1 is SEHNR and CDR2 is FQNEAQ (reference sequence).

As regards this clone: The same CDR3 is also encoded by other DNA sequences in this sample. V and J are TRBV18 and TRBJ2-1; D might be TRBD2 (7 bases). Germline V gene data show CDR1 as KGHSH and CDR2 as LQKENI. With 0 bases removed from V and 8 bases from J, the gap between germline ends came to 14 bases. The CDR3 runs 15 residues. The CDR3 protein is CASSPPGGETYEQFF. CDR3 DNA sequence: TGTGCCAGCTCACCACCAGGGGGGGAGACATATGAGCAGTTCTTC.

The chain combines TRBV28 with TRBJ1-1; D unresolved. The CDR3 totals 14 residues. Trimming pared 5 bases from V and 2 bases from J, leaving 12 bases between. Looked up from germline, CDR1 is MDHEN and CDR2 is SYDVKM. The CDR3 nucleotides read TGTGCCAGCAGTCTTGAGGGTTTCAACACTGAAGCTTTCTTT. Protein product: CASSLEGFNTEAFF.

The sample holds a few counts of this clone. The chain is built from TRBV2 and TRBJ1-3; no clear D gene. This CDR3 has 15 amino acids. With 1 base removed from V and 4 bases from J, the gap between germline ends came to 11 bases. Looked up from germline, CDR1 is SNHLY and CDR2 is FYNNEI. The DNA of the CDR3 is TGTGCCAGCAGTGAAGAGGGCGAGGCGGGAAACACCATATATTTT. It is translated as CASSEEGEAGNTIYF.